This entry lists 32 T cell receptor beta chains sequenced from one sample in a study of T cell repertoires in cytomegalovirus infection. MiXCR, applied by TCRdb to the reads, yields one record per CDR3 protein. The sample includes 450,000 to 600,000 distinct CDR3 sequences, 10% to 12% of them seen just once. Sequencing was carried out using PBMCs. Source of these receptors: a human donor in good health (CMV status not recorded). Some clones in this sample may be carry-over from other donors' samples.

This clonotype appeared many times. The chain links TRBV7-8 to TRBJ1-4; 7 bases fit TRBD1. From germline, CDR1 is SGHVS and CDR2 FQNEAQ. This CDR3 has 16 residues. V was clipped by 2 bases and J by 8 bases; unmatched bases: 11. CDR3 in amino acids: CASSLTPQGEEEKLFF. As DNA, the CDR3 is TGTGCCAGCAGCTTAACCCCGCAGGGGGAGGAAGAAAAACTGTTTTTT.

This clonotype appeared many times. This chain uses TRBV10-3 with TRBJ1-2; no reliable D call. The V and J ends lost 4 bases and 5 bases respectively, with 11 bases between them. Germline V gives CDR1 ENHRY, CDR2 SYGVKD. The CDR3 loop spans 13 amino acids. The CDR3 here is CAISGFEGYGYTF. The CDR3 region has the DNA TGTGCCATCAGTGGGTTTGAGGGATATGGCTACACCTTC.

This chain links TRBV2 with TRBJ2-7; 8 bases line up with TRBD1. Germline trimming cut 7 bases from V and 3 bases from J; bases unmatched to any gene: 2. The germline V gene encodes CDR1 SNHLY and CDR2 FYNNEI. The CDR3 is made up of 12 amino acids. CDR3 coding DNA: TGTGCCAGCACGGGGACAGGCTACGAGCAGTACTTC. This codes for CASTGTGYEQYF. Full variable domain (rest looked up from reference TRBV2 and TRBJ2-7): EPEVTQTPSHQVTQMGQEVILRCVPISNHLYFYWYRQILGQKVEFLVSFYNNEISEKSEIFDDQFSVERPDGSNFTLKIRSTKLEDSAMYFCASTGTGYEQYFGPGTRLTVT.

At least ten counts were recorded for this clonotype. This chain links TRBV28 with TRBJ2-5; the match to TRBD2 covers 7 bases. The CDR3 has 13 amino acids. The V segment lost 6 bases and the J segment 2 bases; nucleotides outside the gene matches: 3. Germline V gene sequence: CDR1 MDHEN, CDR2 SYDVKM. For the CDR3, the DNA is TGTGCCAGCAGGGCTAGCGGACAAGAGACCCAGTACTTC. Translating gives CASRASGQETQYF.

This clonotype was counted only a few times. The chain combines TRBV20-1 with TRBJ2-2; D not resolved. Germline V gives CDR1 DFQATT, CDR2 SNEGSKA (reference sequence). The CDR3 consists of 12 residues. V shed 6 bases and J shed 6 bases, with 11 bases lying between them. CDR3 DNA sequence: TGCAGTGCCAAAAACCAGGCCGGGGAGCTGTTTTTT. It yields the protein CSAKNQAGELFF.

The chain carries TRBV4-1 and TRBJ1-3, with unresolved D. The CDR3 covers 15 residues. In germline, CDR1 is MGHRA, CDR2 YSYEKL. Trimming shortened V by 3 bases and J by 7 bases, and 16 bases separated the two germline ends. In DNA form, the CDR3 reads TGCGCCAGCAGCCAGTCCAGTGCTGTACGGAACACCATATATTTT. Protein product: CASSQSSAVRNTIYF.

This clonotype was recorded many times. The V and J genes are TRBV19 and TRBJ2-5; D is unclear. Germline-derived CDR1 and CDR2 are LNHDA and SQIVND (reference sequence). V gave up 9 bases and J gave up 2 bases, with 10 bases separating them. The CDR3 contains 12 residues. CDR3 region: CASSQVQETQYF. The CDR3 region has the DNA TGTGCCAGCAGCCAAGTTCAAGAGACCCAGTACTTC.

The chain couples TRBV20-1 to TRBJ2-5; unclear D gene. Trimming cost V 0 bases and J 2 bases, with 4 bases left between them. Germline V gives CDR1 DFQATT, CDR2 SNEGSKA (reference sequence). The CDR3 is 12 residues long. This CDR3 reads CSAREGQETQYF. The CDR3 coding sequence is TGCAGTGCTAGAGAAGGTCAAGAGACCCAGTACTTC.

This clonotype was observed at least ten times. The chain employs TRBV12-3 or TRBV12-4 and TRBJ1-2, with D unresolved. Trimming cost V 4 bases and J 0 bases, with 9 bases left between them. This CDR3 contains 14 residues. This CDR3 is CASSSQTSNYGYTF. DNA of the CDR3: TGTGCCAGCAGTTCACAGACTTCTAACTATGGCTACACCTTC.

This clonotype was observed at least ten times. The chain has TRBV5-1 and TRBJ1-4, with D possibly being TRBD1 (6 bases). V shed 2 bases and J shed 3 bases, with 8 bases lying between them. Per germline, CDR1 SGHRS and CDR2 YFSETQ. There are 14 residues in the CDR3. CDR3 protein: CASSFGGSNEKLFF. The CDR3 DNA follows: TGCGCCAGCAGCTTCGGGGGCTCTAATGAAAAACTGTTTTTT.

This clonotype was seen ten or more times. The chain joins TRBV12-3 or TRBV12-4 to TRBJ1-6; D gene unclear. This CDR3 has 18 amino acids. The V and J ends lost 2 bases and 6 bases respectively, with 20 bases between them. CDR3 DNA: TGTGCCAGCAGTTTAACCCCCCTGTGGCGAGGATCTAATTCACCCCTCCACTTT. Protein product: CASSLTPLWRGSNSPLHF.

This clonotype was recorded many times. The chain links TRBV10-3 to TRBJ1-1; D is undetermined. Trimming pared 7 bases from V and 4 bases from J, leaving 13 bases between. Looked up from germline, CDR1 is ENHRY and CDR2 is SYGVKD. The CDR3 runs 13 residues. Here the CDR3 DNA reads TGTGCCATCACTGGCGTCGAAGGCACTGAAGCTTTCTTT. It translates to CAITGVEGTEAFF.

The chain has TRBV7-3 and TRBJ2-1; TRBD2 matches 8 bases. J was trimmed by 2 bases and V by 0 bases; bases with no gene match: 0. Per the germline V gene, CDR1 is SGHTA and CDR2 is FQGTGA. CDR3 length: 15 residues. Here the CDR3 reads CASSLTTSAYNEQFF. The CDR3 DNA reads TGTGCCAGCAGCTTAACGACTAGCGCCTACAATGAGCAGTTCTTC.

J is TRBJ2-7 and V is TRBV12-3 or TRBV12-4, with D perhaps TRBD2 (6 bases). The CDR3 is 13 amino acids. The V end lost 8 bases, the J end lost 7 bases, and 18 bases lay between the germline ends. The CDR3 DNA is TGTGCCAGCCGAGCCCCCGGGGGACGTGAGCAGTACTTC. Protein: CASRAPGGREQYF.

There are many counts of this clonotype. The chain has TRBV20-1 and TRBJ2-3; D unclear. Trimming shortened V by 4 bases and J by 4 bases, and 9 bases separated the two germline ends. CDR3 length: 12 residues. The V gene's germline CDR1 is DFQATT and CDR2 SNEGSKA (reference sequence). CDR3 coding DNA: TGCAGTGCTATTCTTTTGGCAGATACGCAGTATTTT. As protein: CSAILLADTQYF.

This clonotype was counted at least ten times. The V and J genes are TRBV18 and TRBJ1-1; TRBD1 aligns across 9 bases. The germline V gene encodes CDR1 KGHSH and CDR2 LQKENI. The V and J ends lost 4 bases and 3 bases, in that order; junction bases with no gene match: 12. This CDR3 is built from 17 residues. CDR3 DNA: TGTGCCAGCTCACAGACCTCTGACAGGGGGTTGGACACTGAAGCTTTCTTT. This encodes CASSQTSDRGLDTEAFF.

The V call is TRBV12-3 or TRBV12-4, the J call TRBJ2-2; D is unresolved. This CDR3 comprises 13 residues. The ends were cut back, 5 bases at V and 3 bases at J, with 7 bases in the middle. The CDR3 DNA sequence: TGTGCCAGCAGTAACTCCGACACCGGGGAGCTGTTTTTT. This codes for CASSNSDTGELFF.

This clonotype showed up many times. The CDR3 DNA follows: TGTGCCAGCAGCTTAGCTGGACAGCCCTACGAGCAGTACTTC. Its protein product is CASSLAGQPYEQYF. The chain has TRBV7-9 and TRBJ2-7, with D possibly TRBD1 on 6 matching bases. Trimming took off 0 bases at V and 2 bases at J, with 8 bases between the two ends. The CDR3 is made up of 14 amino acids. Germline assignment: CDR1 SEHNR and CDR2 FQNEAQ (reference sequence). Full variable domain (missing parts from reference TRBV7-9 and TRBJ2-7): DTGVSQNPRHKITKRGQNVTFRCDPISEHNRLYWYRQTLGQGPEFLTYFQNEAQLEKSRLLSDRFSAERPKGSFSTLEIQRTEQGDSAMYLCASSLAGQPYEQYFGPGTRLTVT.

In this sample, this clonotype turned up many times. The rearrangement uses TRBV7-9 and TRBJ2-1, with TRBD2 matching over 14 bases. The CDR3 consists of 14 residues. Per the germline V gene, CDR1 is SEHNR and CDR2 is FQNEAQ (reference sequence). Trimming cost V 4 bases and J 10 bases; bases outside gene matches: 3. CDR3 sequence (DNA): TGTGCCAGCAGCTCGGGACTAGCGGGAGCGGAGCAGTTCTTC. Translation gives CASSSGLAGAEQFF.

This clonotype was observed many times. The chain carries TRBV12-3 or TRBV12-4 and TRBJ2-7; no definite D call. The CDR3 covers 11 residues. V was clipped by 6 bases and J by 5 bases, with 8 bases between them. In DNA form, the CDR3 reads TGTGCCAGCAGCCCGGATCACGAGCAGTACTTC. It yields the protein CASSPDHEQYF.

This clonotype was observed at least ten times. This chain uses TRBV6-2 or TRBV6-3 with TRBJ2-5; D not certain. V lost 6 bases and J lost 1, with 24 bases in between. The CDR3 contains 18 residues. Germline CDR1 MNHEY, CDR2 SVGEGT. The CDR3 loop is CASSPLDGVIELQETQYF. For the CDR3, the DNA is TGTGCCAGCAGCCCCCTCGACGGTGTCATCGAACTCCAAGAGACCCAGTACTTC.

This clonotype was counted ten times or more. J is TRBJ1-6 and V is TRBV5-5; 8 bases agree with TRBD1. This CDR3 is built from 17 residues. V was clipped by 0 bases and J by 9 bases; unmatched bases: 11. Germline CDR1 SGHKS, CDR2 YYEKEE (reference sequence). The CDR3 region has the DNA TGTGCCAGCAGCTTGGGGCGAGGACAGGGTTACAGTTCACCCCTCCACTTT. As protein: CASSLGRGQGYSSPLHF.

V and J are TRBV18 and TRBJ1-1, with 7 bases lining up with TRBD1. This CDR3 spans 15 amino acids. Germline assignment: CDR1 KGHSH and CDR2 LQKENI. Germline trimming cut 3 bases from V and 4 bases from J; bases unmatched to any gene: 8. The CDR3 DNA is TGTGCCAGCTCACCGACAGGGATGGAGGGCACTGAAGCTTTCTTT. This translates into CASSPTGMEGTEAFF.

This clonotype was detected a few times. The chain is built from TRBV29-1 and TRBJ2-1; 8 bases are a match to TRBD2. J gave up 1 base and V 3 bases, and 2 bases lay outside the gene matches. This CDR3 spans 14 amino acids. Germline loops: CDR1 SQVTM, CDR2 ANQGSEA. The CDR3 spells CSVESGGSYNEQFF. CDR3 nucleotide sequence: TGCAGCGTTGAGTCGGGGGGGTCCTACAATGAGCAGTTCTTC.

There are a few counts of this clonotype. The genes are TRBV19 and TRBJ1-2, with TRBD1 identical over 8 bases. CDR1 and CDR2 (germline): LNHDA, SQIVND (reference sequence). J lost 3 bases, V lost 7 bases, and 7 bases had no gene match. The CDR3 has 14 amino acids. The DNA of the CDR3 is TGTGCCAGTACCCCCCTGACAGGGGACTATGGCTACACCTTC. Translated: CASTPLTGDYGYTF.

This clonotype was seen a few times. The chain has TRBV5-1 and TRBJ2-1; D is undetermined. With 0 bases removed from V and 7 bases from J, the gap between germline ends came to 11 bases. Germline V gene data show CDR1 as SGHRS and CDR2 as YFSETQ. This CDR3 has 14 amino acids. The CDR3 DNA reads as TGCGCCAGCAGCTTGGTCGTGGGCCGGAATGAGCAGTTCTTC. Its translation: CASSLVVGRNEQFF.

This clonotype was recorded a few times. This chain uses TRBV11-2 with TRBJ2-1, with 10 bases fitting TRBD2. Germline V gene data show CDR1 as SGHAT and CDR2 as FQNNGV. Trimming took 5 bases from V and 1 from J; bases not matched to a gene: 5. This CDR3 has 16 amino acids. The CDR3 spells CASSAPSGSSYNEQFF. The CDR3 coding sequence is TGTGCCAGCAGCGCACCTAGCGGGAGTTCCTACAATGAGCAGTTCTTC.

In its sample, this clonotype was seen many times. V gene TRBV7-8 combines with J gene TRBJ1-5; D may be TRBD1 (6 bases). Germline V gene sequence: CDR1 SGHVS, CDR2 FQNEAQ. This CDR3 is built from 14 residues. Trimming removed 7 bases from V and 13 bases from J, with 23 bases in between. Here the CDR3 DNA reads TGTGCCAGCACCATCGATCGGGGGCGCCGGGGACAGCATTTT. Amino acid sequence: CASTIDRGRRGQHF. The full variable domain, its missing parts supplied by reference TRBV7-8 and TRBJ1-5, is GAGVSQSPRYKVAKRGQDVALRCDPISGHVSLFWYQQALGQGPEFLTYFQNEAQLDKSGLPSDRFFAERPEGSVSTLKIQRTQQEDSAVYLCASTIDRGRRGQHFGDGTRLSIL.

This clonotype was recorded at least ten times. V gene TRBV28 combines with J gene TRBJ2-1; 9 bases match TRBD1. Losses at the gene ends were 8 bases for V and 2 bases for J; bases not matched to a gene: 4. Germline V gene lookup returns CDR1 MDHEN and CDR2 SYDVKM. The CDR3 totals 14 residues. DNA for the CDR3: TGTGCCAGCGGGGGACAGGGAACCTACAATGAGCAGTTCTTC. It encodes CASGGQGTYNEQFF.

This chain connects TRBV18 to TRBJ1-6, with 10 bases fitting TRBD1. The V gene's germline CDR1 is KGHSH and CDR2 LQKENI. The CDR3 contains 16 residues. V shed 6 bases, J shed 7 bases, and the junction held 9 bases outside the gene matches. The DNA for the CDR3 is TGTGCCAGCTCCCCCGGGACAGGGGATATCAATTCACCCCTCCACTTT. It translates to CASSPGTGDINSPLHF.

Many counts were recorded for this clonotype. The gene calls are TRBV12-3 or TRBV12-4 and TRBJ2-2; D call uncertain. The CDR3 runs to 11 residues. Trimming stripped 7 bases from V and 6 bases from J, with 6 bases between. The chain's CDR3 is CASISPGELFF. The DNA for the CDR3 is TGTGCCAGCATCTCACCCGGGGAGCTGTTTTTT.

This clonotype appeared many times. Here the CDR3 reads CASSPRANTGELFF. DNA of the CDR3: TGTGCCAGCTCACCGAGGGCCAACACCGGGGAGCTGTTTTTT. V and J are TRBV18 and TRBJ2-2; maybe TRBD2 (5 bases). Looked up from germline, CDR1 is KGHSH and CDR2 is LQKENI. The CDR3 spans 14 residues. The germline V and J ends were trimmed by 3 bases and 2 bases, with 7 bases remaining between them.